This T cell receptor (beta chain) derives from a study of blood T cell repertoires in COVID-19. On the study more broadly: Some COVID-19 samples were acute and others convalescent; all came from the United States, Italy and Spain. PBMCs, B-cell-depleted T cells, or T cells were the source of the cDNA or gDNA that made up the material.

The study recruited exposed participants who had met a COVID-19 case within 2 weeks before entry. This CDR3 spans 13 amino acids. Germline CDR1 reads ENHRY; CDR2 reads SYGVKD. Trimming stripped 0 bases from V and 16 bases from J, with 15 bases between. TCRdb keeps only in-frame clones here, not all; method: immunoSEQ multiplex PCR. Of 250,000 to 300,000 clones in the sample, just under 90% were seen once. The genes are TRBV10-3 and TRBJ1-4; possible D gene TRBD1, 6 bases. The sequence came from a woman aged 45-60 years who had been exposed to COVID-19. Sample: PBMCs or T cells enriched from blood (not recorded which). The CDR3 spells CAISESDQGNGFF. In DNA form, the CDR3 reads TGTGCCATCAGTGAGTCAGACCAGGGGAACGGGTTTTTT.